This is a list of T cell receptor beta chains from one sample in a study of blood T cell repertoires in COVID-19. Assay used: immunoSEQ multiplex PCR; TCRdb lists only in-frame clones, some missing. Counted here are approximately 220,000 clones, roughly 89% occurring once; the ten biggest clones make up 5.5% to 7.5%. Material: PBMCs or T cells enriched from blood (not recorded which). These receptors were collected from a woman aged 40-49 years who had recovered from COVID-19. Each CDR3 is given with its conserved first and last residue. A D gene is named only where the DNA matches it firmly. The size of a clone is reported for some rows only, either as once, few or many, or as a class for expanded clones.

v_call: TRBV7-2
d_call: NA
j_call: TRBJ2-2
clone_size: NA
cdr3_nt: TGTGCCAGCAGCCAAACGTCCCGATTGACAGTAACCGGGGAGCTGTTTTTT
cdr3_aa: CASSQTSRLTVTGELFF

v_call: TRBV18
d_call: TRBD1
j_call: TRBJ2-2
clone_size: NA
cdr3_nt: TGTGCCAGCTCACCGCAGGGGGCTACCGGGGAGCTGTTTTTT
cdr3_aa: CASSPQGATGELFF

v_call: TRBV6-5
d_call: NA
j_call: TRBJ2-2
clone_size: NA
cdr3_nt: TGTGCCAGCAGTTATAAGGTGGAGGCCGGGGAGCTGTTTTTT
cdr3_aa: CASSYKVEAGELFF

v_call: TRBV11-2
d_call: NA
j_call: TRBJ2-5
clone_size: NA
cdr3_nt: TGTGCCAGCAGCTTAGTTAGGCAGGGGAAAGCTCAAGAGACCCAGTACTTC
cdr3_aa: CASSLVRQGKAQETQYF

v_call: TRBV28
d_call: TRBD2
j_call: TRBJ2-5
clone_size: once
cdr3_nt: TGTGCCACTCATGGGGGACTAGCGAGAGAGACCCAGTACTTC
cdr3_aa: CATHGGLARETQYF

v_call: TRBV28
d_call: NA
j_call: TRBJ2-2
clone_size: NA
cdr3_nt: TGTGCCAGCTTGCAGGGAAACACCGGGGAGCTGTTTTTT
cdr3_aa: CASLQGNTGELFF

v_call: TRBV5-1
d_call: TRBD1
j_call: TRBJ2-5
clone_size: NA
cdr3_nt: TGCGCCAGCAGCTTGGAAGGACAGGGTGGAGAGACCCAGTACTTC
cdr3_aa: CASSLEGQGGETQYF

v_call: TRBV24-1
d_call: TRBD2
j_call: TRBJ2-1
clone_size: NA
cdr3_nt: TGTGCCACCAGTGACCGGTCTAGCGGGAGGGCCGTAAGCAATGAGCAGTTCTTC
cdr3_aa: CATSDRSSGRAVSNEQFF

v_call: TRBV3-1/TRBV3-2
d_call: TRBD2
j_call: TRBJ2-1
clone_size: once
cdr3_nt: TGTGCCAGCAGCCCCGGGACTAGCTTGGGAAATGAGCAGTTCTTC
cdr3_aa: CASSPGTSLGNEQFF

v_call: TRBV6-5
d_call: NA
j_call: TRBJ2-5
clone_size: few
cdr3_nt: TGTGCCACCCAGGTCTCGGAGACCCAGTACTTC
cdr3_aa: CATQVSETQYF

v_call: TRBV7-6
d_call: NA
j_call: TRBJ2-7
clone_size: NA
cdr3_nt: TGTGCCAGCAGTCTCGAGCAGTACTTC
cdr3_aa: CASSLEQYF

v_call: TRBV11-2
d_call: TRBD2
j_call: TRBJ2-5
clone_size: NA
cdr3_nt: TGTGCCAGCAGCCAACACACAGCGGGAGGGGGGGAGACCCAGTACTTC
cdr3_aa: CASSQHTAGGGETQYF

v_call: TRBV28
d_call: TRBD2
j_call: TRBJ2-7
clone_size: NA
cdr3_nt: TGTGCCAGCAGTCCCCAGAGAGCGGGAGCAATCGAGCAGTACTTC
cdr3_aa: CASSPQRAGAIEQYF

v_call: TRBV9
d_call: TRBD2
j_call: TRBJ2-3
clone_size: once
cdr3_nt: TGTGCCAGCAGCCTAGCGGGAGGAGATGCCGCAGATACGCAGTATTTT
cdr3_aa: CASSLAGGDAADTQYF

v_call: TRBV27
d_call: TRBD1
j_call: TRBJ1-6
clone_size: NA
cdr3_nt: TGTGCCAGCACGCCGGGACAGGGAGAATCACCCCTCCACTTT
cdr3_aa: CASTPGQGESPLHF

v_call: TRBV7-9
d_call: TRBD1
j_call: TRBJ2-7
clone_size: NA
cdr3_nt: TGTGCCAGCAGCTTAGTCGGGACAGGGCCCGAGCAGTACTTC
cdr3_aa: CASSLVGTGPEQYF

v_call: TRBV11-2
d_call: NA
j_call: TRBJ2-1
clone_size: NA
cdr3_nt: TGTGCCAGCGTCCGGGGGTACAATGAGCAGTTCTTC
cdr3_aa: CASVRGYNEQFF

v_call: TRBV3-1/TRBV3-2
d_call: TRBD1
j_call: TRBJ1-1
clone_size: NA
cdr3_nt: TGTGCCAGCAGCCAGATATCGGACAGGGGGCCAGCTTTCTTT
cdr3_aa: CASSQISDRGPAFF

v_call: TRBV11-3
d_call: TRBD1
j_call: TRBJ1-5
clone_size: few
cdr3_nt: TGTGCCAGCAGACATAACAGGGGAGAGCGAGGTGGCAATCAGCCCCAGCATTTT
cdr3_aa: CASRHNRGERGGNQPQHF

v_call: TRBV28
d_call: NA
j_call: TRBJ1-4
clone_size: NA
cdr3_nt: TGCGCCAGCAGTAGGGGGAATGTGAGAGAAAAACTGTTTTTT
cdr3_aa: CASSRGNVREKLFF

v_call: TRBV5-1
d_call: NA
j_call: TRBJ2-3
clone_size: NA
cdr3_nt: TGCGCCAGCAGCTTGGTAGGGGAACCCGCGGATACGCAGTATTTT
cdr3_aa: CASSLVGEPADTQYF

v_call: TRBV6-6
d_call: NA
j_call: TRBJ2-2
clone_size: NA
cdr3_nt: TGTGCCAGCAGTCCCGATCCCCATGGAGATCTGAACACCGGGGAGCTGTTTTTT
cdr3_aa: CASSPDPHGDLNTGELFF

v_call: TRBV28
d_call: NA
j_call: TRBJ1-3
clone_size: NA
cdr3_nt: TGTGCCAGCAGTTTACCGAAGGCAGGGTGGGGAAACACCATATATTTT
cdr3_aa: CASSLPKAGWGNTIYF

v_call: TRBV10-3
d_call: NA
j_call: TRBJ2-6
clone_size: NA
cdr3_nt: TGTGCCATCAGTGAGACGACACTGACTGGGGCCAACGTCCTGACTTTC
cdr3_aa: CAISETTLTGANVLTF

v_call: TRBV11-2
d_call: TRBD2
j_call: TRBJ2-2
clone_size: NA
cdr3_nt: TGTGCCAGCAGCTCCTTGACTAGCGGGAACACCGGGGAGCTGTTTTTT
cdr3_aa: CASSSLTSGNTGELFF

v_call: TRBV7-9
d_call: NA
j_call: TRBJ2-1
clone_size: NA
cdr3_nt: TGTGCCAGCAGCCTCGCCTTGCGGGCGGTCTACAATGAGCAGTTCTTC
cdr3_aa: CASSLALRAVYNEQFF

v_call: TRBV27
d_call: TRBD1
j_call: TRBJ1-3
clone_size: few
cdr3_nt: TGTGCCAGCCGCCGAAAGGGGGCTACTGGAAACACCATATATTTT
cdr3_aa: CASRRKGATGNTIYF

v_call: TRBV19
d_call: TRBD1
j_call: TRBJ1-1
clone_size: NA
cdr3_nt: TGTGCCAGTAGTAGGGGACAGGGGGTGAGCGGATCCATGAACACTGAAGCTTTCTTT
cdr3_aa: CASSRGQGVSGSMNTEAFF

v_call: TRBV5-8
d_call: NA
j_call: TRBJ2-2
clone_size: once
cdr3_nt: TGTGCCAGCAGCCCGATCGGACGGCGGGTCGGGGAGCTGTTTTTT
cdr3_aa: CASSPIGRRVGELFF